This passage covers 29 T cell receptor beta chains from one sample sequenced in a study of blood T cells in healthy people across ages. Combining a sample-barcoded 5' primer with a J-beta primer mix, a second PCR ran for roughly 7 to 12 cycles. One entry per CDR3 protein results from TCRdb running MiXCR on the 5' RACE reads. The sample records about 800,000 distinct CDR3 sequences, 58% being singletons. The sample taken for sequencing was blood. The receptors come from a man under 40 in good health.

This chain joins TRBV4-3 and TRBJ2-7; either TRBD1 or TRBD2 may supply D (5 bases each). The J call may be mistaken, given a closer DNA end match to TRBJ2-4. The germline gives CDR1 LGHNA, CDR2 YSLEER. The CDR3 covers 17 residues. The CDR3: CASSQDLGRVVKNIQYF. CDR3 sequence (DNA): TGCGCCAGCAGCCAAGATCTGGGACGAGTGGTCAAAAACATTCAGTACTTC.

This clonotype was seen a handful of times. CDR3 in amino acids: CSVVGQANWYGYTF. In DNA form, the CDR3 reads TGCAGCGTTGTCGGACAGGCCAATTGGTATGGCTACACCTTC. The rearrangement uses TRBV29-1 and TRBJ1-2; 7 bases map to TRBD1. The ends lost 4 bases at V and 5 bases at J; junction bases unmatched: 10. The CDR3 has 14 amino acids. Germline V gene data show CDR1 as SQVTM and CDR2 as ANQGSEA.

This clonotype was counted a few times. This rearrangement joins TRBV18 to TRBJ2-1; D might be TRBD2 (5 bases). V lost 0 bases and J lost 0, with 6 bases in between. Germline assignment: CDR1 KGHSH and CDR2 LQKENI. This CDR3 has 15 amino acids. CDR3 nucleotides: TGTGCCAGCTCACCACCGGGGAGCTCCTACAATGAGCAGTTCTTC. Its protein is CASSPPGSSYNEQFF.

This CDR3 is CASSLMWEGPHEQYF. In DNA, the CDR3 is TGTGCCAGCAGCTTAATGTGGGAGGGCCCCCATGAGCAGTACTTC. The gene calls are TRBV7-9 and TRBJ2-7, with TRBD2 matching over 7 bases. The trim removed 2 bases at V and 7 bases at J, leaving 11 bases unmatched. The CDR3 is 15 amino acids. Per germline, CDR1 SEHNR and CDR2 FQNEAQ (reference sequence).

In this sample, this clonotype turned up a few times. This chain connects TRBV7-2 to TRBJ2-1; 13 bases line up with TRBD2. After removal of 4 bases from V and 5 bases from J, the junction contained 2 bases not matched to a gene. Germline V gene lookup returns CDR1 SGHTA and CDR2 FQGNSA. The CDR3 spans 15 residues. The CDR3 here is CASSWGLAGHNEQFF. The DNA of the CDR3 is TGTGCCAGCAGCTGGGGACTAGCGGGGCACAATGAGCAGTTCTTC.

The genes are TRBV2 and TRBJ1-1; TRBD1 matches at 11 bases. The V and J ends lost 10 bases and 4 bases, in that order; junction bases with no gene match: 8. CDR3 size: 14 residues. Germline V CDR1 and CDR2: SNHLY, FYNNEI. This CDR3 is CATEDRGRSTEAFF. CDR3 coding DNA: TGTGCCACCGAGGACAGGGGGCGCAGCACTGAAGCTTTCTTT.

The sample holds a few counts of this clonotype. The gene calls are TRBV28 and TRBJ1-2; 9 bases match TRBD1. The V segment lost 1 base and the J segment 4 bases; nucleotides outside the gene matches: 4. In germline, CDR1 is MDHEN, CDR2 SYDVKM. This CDR3 is built from 15 residues. CDR3 in amino acids: CASSLSGTGIYGYTF. CDR3 sequence (DNA): TGTGCCAGCAGTTTATCTGGGACAGGGATCTATGGCTACACCTTC.

The chain combines TRBV27 with TRBJ2-3; D possibly corresponds to TRBD2 (6 bases). With 5 bases removed from V and 1 base from J, the gap between germline ends came to 16 bases. Looked up from germline, CDR1 is MNHEY and CDR2 is SMNVEV (reference sequence). The CDR3 has 16 amino acids. The CDR3 protein is CASSGRVGGGTDTQYF. CDR3 DNA: TGTGCCAGCAGTGGAAGGGTAGGCGGGGGCACAGATACGCAGTATTTT.

The table lists this clonotype with a few counts. The rearrangement joins TRBV27 to TRBJ2-7; TRBD1 is a possible D gene (5 bases). CDR3 length: 14 residues. Between the trimmed V and J ends, which lost 6 bases and 3 bases, there was a span of 15 bases. Germline CDR1 MNHEY, CDR2 SMNVEV (reference sequence). The CDR3 protein is CASRLSRTRYEQYF. CDR3 nucleotides: TGTGCCAGCAGATTAAGTAGGACACGCTACGAGCAGTACTTC.

This clonotype occurred a few times. The chain links TRBV15 to TRBJ1-2; D is uncertain. The CDR3 sequence is 15 residues long. Germline V lookup: CDR1 LNHNV, CDR2 YYDKDF (reference sequence). Trimming shortened V by 5 bases and J by 0 bases, and 13 bases separated the two germline ends. CDR3 sequence (DNA): TGTGCCACCAGCCTCAGCCCCGATCCTAACTATGGCTACACCTTC. The encoded protein is CATSLSPDPNYGYTF.

The genes are TRBV20-1 and TRBJ2-7; 10 positions agree with TRBD2. The CDR3 has 14 amino acids. The V gene end was trimmed by 3 bases and the J gene end by 4 bases; junction bases not matched to a gene: 6. In germline, CDR1 is DFQATT, CDR2 SNEGSKA (reference sequence). In DNA form, the CDR3 reads TGCAGTGCTAGGGGTACTAGCGGGGAATACGAGCAGTACTTC. This gives the protein CSARGTSGEYEQYF.

Only a few counts were recorded for this clonotype. This chain connects TRBV5-1 to TRBJ1-1; a possible D gene is TRBD1 (5 bases). This CDR3 spans 15 amino acids. Germline CDR1 is SGHRS and CDR2 is YFSETQ. With 5 bases removed from V and 0 bases from J, the gap between germline ends came to 14 bases. CDR3 bases: TGCGCCAGCAGACTCCAGGCAGGGCTGAACACTGAAGCTTTCTTT. Encoded protein: CASRLQAGLNTEAFF.

Note on this clonotype: At one boundary the junction diverges from the germline segment, which might be a read error. The chain has TRBV20-1 and TRBJ1-4; no clear D gene. Germline V CDR1 and CDR2: DFQATT, SNEGSKA (reference sequence). This CDR3 comprises 13 residues. The CDR3, as DNA: TGCAGTGCTAGAGTGGGAACTAATGAGAAACTGTTTTTT. The encoded protein is CSARVGTNEKLFF.

This rearrangement joins TRBV15 to TRBJ2-7; no reliable D call. TRBJ2-5 matches the DNA end more closely, so the J call is doubtful. Germline CDR1 and CDR2: LNHNV and YYDKDF (reference sequence). CDR3 size: 15 residues. The chain's CDR3 is CATSSPKLAEETQYF. CDR3 nucleotide sequence: TGTGCCACCAGCAGCCCCAAATTGGCAGAAGAGACCCAGTACTTC.

This rearrangement joins TRBV20-1 to TRBJ2-7; unclear D gene. CDR1 DFQATT and CDR2 SNEGSKA come from the germline V gene (reference sequence). The CDR3 runs to 13 residues. The V and J ends lost 2 bases and 3 bases respectively, with 11 bases between them. The CDR3 bases are TGCAGTGCTAGAAAGAGCGAAGACTACGAGCAGTACTTC. It encodes CSARKSEDYEQYF.

The genes are TRBV15 and TRBJ1-2; unclear D gene. The CDR3 loop spans 15 amino acids. The V and J ends lost 0 bases and 0 bases respectively, with 8 bases between them. Germline CDR1 is LNHNV and CDR2 is YYDKDF (reference sequence). The CDR3 loop reads CATSRDTLPNYGYTF. CDR3 DNA: TGTGCCACCAGCAGAGATACCTTACCTAACTATGGCTACACCTTC. Based on the CDR3 plus reference TRBV15 and TRBJ1-2, the full variable domain is DAMVIQNPRYQVTQFGKPVTLSCSQTLNHNVMYWYQQKSSQAPKLLFHYYDKDFNNEADTPDNFQSRRPNTSFCFLDIRSPGLGDTAMYLCATSRDTLPNYGYTFGSGTRLTVV.

This chain joins TRBV25-1 and TRBJ2-4; 8 bases are a match to TRBD1. Near its end, the DNA agrees better with TRBJ2-7, so the J call may be wrong. This CDR3 comprises 21 residues. The germline CDR1 and CDR2 sequences are MGHDK and SYGVNS. CDR3 in amino acids: CASSEMEADREFLGLSYEQYF. In DNA form, the CDR3 reads TGTGCCAGCAGTGAGATGGAGGCGGACAGGGAATTCCTCGGCCTCTCCTACGAGCAGTACTTC.

The V and J genes are TRBV7-2 and TRBJ2-3; 7 bases agree with TRBD2. The CDR3 extends over 17 amino acids. V dropped 1 base and J dropped 3; count of bases not matched to a gene: 10. Germline values: CDR1 SGHTA, CDR2 FQGNSA. CDR3 protein: CASSLGAAGVRTDTQYF. The CDR3 coding sequence is TGTGCCAGCAGCTTAGGGGCGGCGGGAGTTAGAACAGATACGCAGTATTTT.

The rearrangement links TRBV10-3 to TRBJ2-5; 10 bases are a match to TRBD2. V shed 4 bases and J 11 bases; nucleotides not matched to a gene: 10. The germline V gene encodes CDR1 ENHRY and CDR2 SYGVKD. CDR3 length equals 14 residues. The CDR3 DNA reads as TGTGCCATCAGTGCCCTAGCGGGAGAGGATGAGCAGTACTTC. Its protein is CAISALAGEDEQYF.

This chain uses TRBV7-2 with TRBJ2-1; 7 bases match TRBD2. The CDR3 is 16 residues long. Germline-derived CDR1 and CDR2 are SGHTA and FQGNSA. Unmatched junction bases numbered 10, after V lost 3 bases and J lost 5 bases. The CDR3 region has the DNA TGTGCCAGCAGCTTTTTCGGGCCGGCGGGGGACAATGAGCAGTTCTTC. This gives the protein CASSFFGPAGDNEQFF.

The chain has TRBV5-6 and TRBJ1-2, with D uncertain. Between the trimmed V and J ends, which lost 2 bases and 10 bases, there was a span of 12 bases. Germline V CDR1 and CDR2: SGHDT, YYEEEE. The CDR3 totals 12 residues. The CDR3 region has the DNA TGTGCCAGCAGCTTCCATTCTCTCATCTACACCTTC. Residues: CASSFHSLIYTF.

The V gene is TRBV15, the J gene TRBJ1-5; D is possibly TRBD1 (5 bases). Germline V CDR1 and CDR2: LNHNV, YYDKDF (reference sequence). The CDR3 is 18 amino acids. V gave up 0 bases and J gave up 3 bases, with 18 bases separating them. The CDR3 loop reads CATSRDVQRQTDNQPQHF. CDR3 DNA sequence: TGTGCCACCAGCAGAGATGTTCAGCGTCAGACAGACAATCAGCCCCAGCATTTT.

The V gene is TRBV5-1, the J gene TRBJ2-6; no definite D call. The CDR3 spans 14 residues. V was trimmed by 4 bases and J by 6 bases, leaving 11 bases between them. Germline V gives CDR1 SGHRS, CDR2 YFSETQ. CDR3 sequence reads: CASSPRRSANVLTF. The CDR3 DNA is TGCGCCAGCAGCCCCAGGCGGTCGGCCAACGTCCTGACTTTC. The full variable domain, completed using reference TRBV5-1 and TRBJ2-6, is KAGVTQTPRYLIKTRGQQVTLSCSPISGHRSVSWYQQTPGQGLQFLFEYFSETQRNKGNFPGRFSGRQFSNSRSEMNVSTLELGDSALYLCASSPRRSANVLTFGAGSRLTVL.

The CDR3 sequence: CASSLTESLNSPLHF. CDR3 DNA: TGTGCCAGCAGTCTGACGGAATCCTTGAATTCACCCCTCCACTTT. The chain combines TRBV2 with TRBJ1-6; the D is unclear. CDR3 length equals 15 residues. CDR1 SNHLY and CDR2 FYNNEI come from the germline V gene. Deletions cut 5 bases from V and 7 bases from J, with 15 bases between.

This clonotype was seen only a few times. The chain employs TRBV15 and TRBJ2-4; D not resolved. The J call may not be correct, given that the DNA end is closer to TRBJ2-7. The CDR3 contains 13 residues. CDR1 LNHNV and CDR2 YYDKDF come from the germline V gene (reference sequence). The CDR3 nucleotides read TGTGCCACCAGCAGAGATCTGTTGGGCGAGCAGTACTTC. This encodes CATSRDLLGEQYF.

Note on this clonotype: One end of the junction fails to match germline, which may point to a read error. This rearrangement joins TRBV29-1 to TRBJ2-3; a possible D gene is TRBD1 (5 bases). CDR3 size: 13 residues. Germline V gives CDR1 SQVTM, CDR2 ANQGSEA. DNA of the CDR3: TGCGGCGTTGTTGAGACAGGCACAGATACGCAGTATTTT. It is translated as CGVVETGTDTQYF.

The rearrangement uses TRBV29-1 and TRBJ1-4; D possibly corresponds to TRBD1 (6 bases). Between the trimmed V and J ends, which lost 8 bases and 0 bases, there was a span of 13 bases. Germline V gives CDR1 SQVTM, CDR2 ANQGSEA. This CDR3 is 14 amino acids long. CDR3 sequence: CSTRGGATNEKLFF. CDR3 bases: TGCAGCACCAGGGGAGGAGCAACTAATGAAAAACTGTTTTTT.

This clonotype was detected many times. The chain uses TRBV4-2 and TRBJ2-1, with a tentative D call TRBD1 (5 bases). The V gene's germline CDR1 is LGHNA and CDR2 YNFKEQ. Trimming took 0 bases from V and 4 from J, leaving 7 bases between them. The CDR3 spans 14 residues. The CDR3 region has the DNA TGTGCCAGCAGCCAAGAAACAGGTTACAATGAGCAGTTCTTC. Translating it yields CASSQETGYNEQFF.

The table lists this clonotype with a few counts. CDR3 region: CASSPERVNQPQHF. CDR3 nucleotides: TGCGCCAGCAGCCCAGAGAGGGTCAATCAGCCCCAGCATTTT. The genes are TRBV4-3 and TRBJ1-5; unclear D gene. Trimming left V 4 bases short and J 3 bases short, with 10 bases between. This CDR3 has 14 amino acids. CDR1 is LGHNA, CDR2 YSLEER, per germline.